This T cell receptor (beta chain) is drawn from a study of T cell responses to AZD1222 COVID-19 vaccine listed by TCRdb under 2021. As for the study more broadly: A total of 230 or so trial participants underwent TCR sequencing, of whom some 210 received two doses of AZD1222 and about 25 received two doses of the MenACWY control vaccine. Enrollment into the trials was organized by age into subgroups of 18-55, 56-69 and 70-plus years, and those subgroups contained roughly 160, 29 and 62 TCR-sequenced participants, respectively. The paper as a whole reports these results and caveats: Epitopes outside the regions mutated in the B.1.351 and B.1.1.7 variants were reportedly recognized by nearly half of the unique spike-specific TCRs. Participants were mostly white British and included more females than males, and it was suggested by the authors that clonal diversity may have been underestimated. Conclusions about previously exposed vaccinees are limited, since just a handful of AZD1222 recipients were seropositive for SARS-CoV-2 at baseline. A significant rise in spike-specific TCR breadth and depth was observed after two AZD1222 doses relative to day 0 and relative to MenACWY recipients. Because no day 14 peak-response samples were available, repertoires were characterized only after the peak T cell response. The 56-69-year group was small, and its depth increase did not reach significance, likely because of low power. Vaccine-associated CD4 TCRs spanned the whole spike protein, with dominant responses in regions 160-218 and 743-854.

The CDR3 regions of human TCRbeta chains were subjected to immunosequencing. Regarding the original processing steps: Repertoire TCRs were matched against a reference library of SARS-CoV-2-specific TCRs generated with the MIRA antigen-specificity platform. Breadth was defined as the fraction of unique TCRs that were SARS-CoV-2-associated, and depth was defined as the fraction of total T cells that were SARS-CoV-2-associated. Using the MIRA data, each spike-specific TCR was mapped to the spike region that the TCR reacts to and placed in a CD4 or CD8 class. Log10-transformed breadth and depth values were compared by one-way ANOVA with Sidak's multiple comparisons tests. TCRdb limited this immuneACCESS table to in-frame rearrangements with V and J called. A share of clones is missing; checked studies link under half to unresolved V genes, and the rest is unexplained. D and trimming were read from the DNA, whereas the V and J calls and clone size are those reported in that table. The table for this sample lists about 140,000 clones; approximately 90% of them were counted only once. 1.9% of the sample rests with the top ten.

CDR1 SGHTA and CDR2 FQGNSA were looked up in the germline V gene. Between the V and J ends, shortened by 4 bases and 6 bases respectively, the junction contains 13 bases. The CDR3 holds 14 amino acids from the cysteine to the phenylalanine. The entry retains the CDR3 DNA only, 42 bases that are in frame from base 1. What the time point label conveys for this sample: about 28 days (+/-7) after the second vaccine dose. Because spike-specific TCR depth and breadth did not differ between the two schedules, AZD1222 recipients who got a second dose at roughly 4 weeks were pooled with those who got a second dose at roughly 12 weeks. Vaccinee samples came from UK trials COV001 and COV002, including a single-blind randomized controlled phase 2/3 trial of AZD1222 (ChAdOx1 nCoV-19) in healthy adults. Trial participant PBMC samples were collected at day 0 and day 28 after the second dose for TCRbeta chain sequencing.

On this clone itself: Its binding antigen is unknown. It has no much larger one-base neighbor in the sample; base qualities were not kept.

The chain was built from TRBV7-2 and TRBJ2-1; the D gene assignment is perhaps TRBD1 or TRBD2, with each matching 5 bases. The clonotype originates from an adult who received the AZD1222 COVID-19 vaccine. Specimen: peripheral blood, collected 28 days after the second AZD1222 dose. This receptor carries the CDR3 CASSYDFGANEQFF. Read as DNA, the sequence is TGTGCCAGCAGCTACGACTTCGGGGCCAATGAGCAGTTCTTC.